The clone carrying this T cell receptor beta chain was counted only a few times. The data were taken from a study of blood T cell repertoires in COVID-19. Background on the study: Donors in the United States, Italy and Spain gave samples during acute or convalescent COVID-19. T cells, B-cell-depleted T cells, or PBMCs supplied cDNA or gDNA.

In the original workflow: Estimated nucleated cell counts came from reference gene primer amplification. The data were produced by immunoSEQ multiplex PCR, yet TCRdb's version contains in-frame clones alone and is incomplete. V, J and clone size reflect that table, while D and trimming were determined from the DNA. This table holds approximately 120,000 clones, around 76% found once. V lost 6 bases and J lost 2; bases outside the gene matches: 8. The CDR3 runs 15 residues. CDR1 and CDR2 from the germline V gene are MDHEN and SYDVKM. J is TRBJ2-3 and V is TRBV28; 7 bases are shared with TRBD1. This TCR was recovered from a human donor in a cohort sampled during active COVID-19. Sequenced material: peripheral blood. The CDR3 sequence: CASRRQGTTTDTQYF. The CDR3 DNA is TGTGCCAGCAGGAGACAGGGTACAACCACAGATACGCAGTATTTT. The full variable domain, completed using reference TRBV28 and TRBJ2-3, is DVKVTQSSRYLVKRTGEKVFLECVQDMDHENMFWYRQDPGLGLRLIYFSYDVKMKEKGDIPEGYSVSREKKERFSLILESASTNQTSMYLCASRRQGTTTDTQYFGPGTRLTVL.